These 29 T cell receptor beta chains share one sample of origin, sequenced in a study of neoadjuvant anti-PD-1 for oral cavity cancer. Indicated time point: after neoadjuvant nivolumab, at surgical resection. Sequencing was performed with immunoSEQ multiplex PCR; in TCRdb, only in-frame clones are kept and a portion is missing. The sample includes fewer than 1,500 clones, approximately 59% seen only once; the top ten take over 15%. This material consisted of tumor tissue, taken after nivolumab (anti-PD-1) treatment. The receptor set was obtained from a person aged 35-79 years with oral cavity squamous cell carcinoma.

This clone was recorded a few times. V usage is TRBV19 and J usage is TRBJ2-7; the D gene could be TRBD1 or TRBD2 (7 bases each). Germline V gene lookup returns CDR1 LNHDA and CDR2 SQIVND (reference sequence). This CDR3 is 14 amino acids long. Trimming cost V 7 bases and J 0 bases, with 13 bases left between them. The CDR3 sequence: CASTAGGDSYEQYF. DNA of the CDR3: TGTGCCAGTACGGCAGGGGGGGACTCCTACGAGCAGTACTTC. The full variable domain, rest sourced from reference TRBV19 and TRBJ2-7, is DGGITQSPKYLFRKEGQNVTLSCEQNLNHDAMYWYRQDPGQGLRLIYYSQIVNDFQKGDIAEGYSVSREKKESFPLTVTSAQKNPTAFYLCASTAGGDSYEQYFGPGTRLTVT.

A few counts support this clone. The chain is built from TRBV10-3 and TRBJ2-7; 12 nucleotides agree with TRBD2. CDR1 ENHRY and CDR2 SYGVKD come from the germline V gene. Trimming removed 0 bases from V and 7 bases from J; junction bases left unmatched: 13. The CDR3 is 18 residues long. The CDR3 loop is CAISESGSSGRAREEQYF. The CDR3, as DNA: TGTGCCATCAGTGAGTCTGGATCTAGCGGGAGGGCCCGTGAGGAGCAGTACTTC.

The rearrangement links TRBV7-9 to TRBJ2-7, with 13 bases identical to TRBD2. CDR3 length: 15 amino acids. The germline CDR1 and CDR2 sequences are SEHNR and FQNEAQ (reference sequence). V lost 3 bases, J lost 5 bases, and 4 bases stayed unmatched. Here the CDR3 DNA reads TGTGCCAGCAGCTTTAGGACTAGCGGGAGCGACGAGCAGTACTTC. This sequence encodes CASSFRTSGSDEQYF.

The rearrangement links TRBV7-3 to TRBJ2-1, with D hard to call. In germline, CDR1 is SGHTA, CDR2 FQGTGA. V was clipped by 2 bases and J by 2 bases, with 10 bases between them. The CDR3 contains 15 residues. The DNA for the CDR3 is TGTGCCAGCAGCTTATCCCAGGCCCCCTACAATGAGCAGTTCTTC. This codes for CASSLSQAPYNEQFF. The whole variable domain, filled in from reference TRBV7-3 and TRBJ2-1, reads GAGVSQTPSNKVTEKGKYVELRCDPISGHTALYWYRQSLGQGPEFLIYFQGTGAADDSGLPNDRFFAVRPEGSVSTLKIQRTERGDSAVYLCASSLSQAPYNEQFFGPGTRLTVL.

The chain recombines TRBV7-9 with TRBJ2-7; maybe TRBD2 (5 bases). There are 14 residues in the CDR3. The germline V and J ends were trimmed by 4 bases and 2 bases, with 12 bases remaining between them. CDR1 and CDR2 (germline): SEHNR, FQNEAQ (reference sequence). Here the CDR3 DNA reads TGTGCCAGCAGCTCAAAGGACTTTACCTACGAGCAGTACTTC. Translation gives CASSSKDFTYEQYF.

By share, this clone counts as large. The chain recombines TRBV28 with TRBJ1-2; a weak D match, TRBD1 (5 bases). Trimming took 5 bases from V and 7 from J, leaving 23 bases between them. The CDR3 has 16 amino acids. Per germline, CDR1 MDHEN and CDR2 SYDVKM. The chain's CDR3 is CASSRPMGSGSGGYTF. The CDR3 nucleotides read TGTGCCAGCAGTCGCCCCATGGGTTCAGGGAGTGGTGGCTACACCTTC.

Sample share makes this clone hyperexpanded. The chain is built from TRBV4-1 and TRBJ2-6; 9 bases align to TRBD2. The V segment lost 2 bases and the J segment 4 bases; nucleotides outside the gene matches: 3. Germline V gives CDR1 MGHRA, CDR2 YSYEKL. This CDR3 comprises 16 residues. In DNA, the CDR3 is TGCGCCAGCAGCCAAACAGCGGGAGGAGGGGCCAACGTCCTGACTTTC. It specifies CASSQTAGGGANVLTF.

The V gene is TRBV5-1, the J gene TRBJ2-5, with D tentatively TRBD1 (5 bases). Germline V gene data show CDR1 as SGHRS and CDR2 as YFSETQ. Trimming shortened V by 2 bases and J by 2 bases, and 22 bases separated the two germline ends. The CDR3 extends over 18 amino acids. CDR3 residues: CASSFGIGQGTTQETQYF. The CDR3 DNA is TGCGCCAGCAGCTTTGGGATTGGGCAGGGAACTACTCAAGAGACCCAGTACTTC.

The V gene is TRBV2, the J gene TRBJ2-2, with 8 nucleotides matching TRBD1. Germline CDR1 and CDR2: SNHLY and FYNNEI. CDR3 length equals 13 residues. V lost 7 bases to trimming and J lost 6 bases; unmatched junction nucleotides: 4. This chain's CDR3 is CASTQGASGELFF. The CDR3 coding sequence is TGTGCCAGCACCCAGGGGGCATCCGGGGAGCTGTTTTTT.

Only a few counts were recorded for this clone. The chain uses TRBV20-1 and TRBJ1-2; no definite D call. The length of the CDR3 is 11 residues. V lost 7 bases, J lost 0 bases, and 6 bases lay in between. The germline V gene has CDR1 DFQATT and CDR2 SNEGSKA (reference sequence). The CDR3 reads CSEQTNYGYTF. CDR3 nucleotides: TGCAGTGAACAGACTAACTATGGCTACACCTTC.

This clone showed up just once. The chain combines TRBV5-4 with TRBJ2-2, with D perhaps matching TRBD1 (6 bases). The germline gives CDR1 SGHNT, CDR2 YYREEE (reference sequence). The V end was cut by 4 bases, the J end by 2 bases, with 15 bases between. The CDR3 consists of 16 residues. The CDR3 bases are TGTGCCAGCAGCCGTGGTGGGGGCAAAAACACCGGGGAGCTGTTTTTT. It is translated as CASSRGGGKNTGELFF.

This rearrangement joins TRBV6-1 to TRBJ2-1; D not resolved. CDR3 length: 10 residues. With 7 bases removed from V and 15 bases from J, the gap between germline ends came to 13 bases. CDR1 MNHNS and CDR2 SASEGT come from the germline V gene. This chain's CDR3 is CASIGPPAFF. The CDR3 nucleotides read TGTGCCAGCATCGGCCCGCCAGCGTTCTTC.

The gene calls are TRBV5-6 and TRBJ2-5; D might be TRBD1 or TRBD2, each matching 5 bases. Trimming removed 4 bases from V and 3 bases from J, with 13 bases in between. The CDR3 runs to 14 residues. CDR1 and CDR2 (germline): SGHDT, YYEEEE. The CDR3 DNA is TGTGCCAGCAGCGCCTCCGGGACGGAAGAGACCCAGTACTTC. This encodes CASSASGTEETQYF. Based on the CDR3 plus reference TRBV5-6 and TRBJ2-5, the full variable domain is DAGVTQSPTHLIKTRGQQVTLRCSPKSGHDTVSWYQQALGQGPQFIFQYYEEEERQRGNFPDRFSGHQFPNYSSELNVNALLLGDSALYLCASSASGTEETQYFGPGTRLLVL.

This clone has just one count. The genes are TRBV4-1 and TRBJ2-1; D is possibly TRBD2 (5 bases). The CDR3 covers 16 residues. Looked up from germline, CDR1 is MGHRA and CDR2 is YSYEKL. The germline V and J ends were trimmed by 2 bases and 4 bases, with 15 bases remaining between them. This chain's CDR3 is CASSQQAGTPYNEQFF. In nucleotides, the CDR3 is TGCGCCAGCAGCCAACAGGCGGGTACCCCTTACAATGAGCAGTTCTTC.

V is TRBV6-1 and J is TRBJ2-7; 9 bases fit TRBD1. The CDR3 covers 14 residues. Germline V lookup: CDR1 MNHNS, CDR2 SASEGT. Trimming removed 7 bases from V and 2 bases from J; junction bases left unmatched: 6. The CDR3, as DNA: TGTGCCAGCATTGAGCGACAGGGGGCCTACGAGCAGTACTTC. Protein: CASIERQGAYEQYF.

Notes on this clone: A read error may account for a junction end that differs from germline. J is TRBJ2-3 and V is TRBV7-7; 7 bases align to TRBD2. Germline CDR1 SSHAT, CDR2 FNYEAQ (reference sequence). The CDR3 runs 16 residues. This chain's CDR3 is CASSLAFGGSADTQYF. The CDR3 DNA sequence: TGTGCTAGCAGCTTAGCGTTTGGCGGGAGTGCAGATACGCAGTATTTT.

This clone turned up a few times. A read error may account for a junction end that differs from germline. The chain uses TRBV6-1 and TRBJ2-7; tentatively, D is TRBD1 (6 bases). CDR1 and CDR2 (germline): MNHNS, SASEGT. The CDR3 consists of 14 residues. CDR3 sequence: CASTERQGHYEQYF. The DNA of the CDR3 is TGTGCCAGCACTGAACGGCAGGGACACTACGAGCAGTACTTC.

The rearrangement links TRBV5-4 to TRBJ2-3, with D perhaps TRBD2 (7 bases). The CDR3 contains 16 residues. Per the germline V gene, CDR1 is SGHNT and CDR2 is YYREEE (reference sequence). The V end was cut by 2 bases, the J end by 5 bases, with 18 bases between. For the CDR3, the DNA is TGTGCCAGCAGCTTATTAACCCGGGGGGCCGGAGATACGCAGTATTTT. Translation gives CASSLLTRGAGDTQYF. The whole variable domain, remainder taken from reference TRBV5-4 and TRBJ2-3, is ETGVTQSPTHLIKTRGQQVTLRCSSQSGHNTVSWYQQALGQGPQFIFQYYREEENGRGNFPPRFSGLQFPNYSSELNVNALELDDSALYLCASSLLTRGAGDTQYFGPGTRLTVL.

The CDR3 here is CASSRQGYDTEAFF. CDR3 in DNA: TGCGCCAGCAGTCGGCAGGGGTACGACACTGAAGCTTTCTTT. This chain links TRBV10-2 with TRBJ1-1, with D possibly being TRBD1 (6 bases). The germline CDR1 and CDR2 sequences are WSHSY and SAAADI. Trimming took 5 bases from V and 3 from J, leaving 13 bases between them. This CDR3 is built from 14 residues.

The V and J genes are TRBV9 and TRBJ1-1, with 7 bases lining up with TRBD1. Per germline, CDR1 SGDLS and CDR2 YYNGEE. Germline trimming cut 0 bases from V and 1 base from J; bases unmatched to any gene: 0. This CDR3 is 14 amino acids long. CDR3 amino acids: CASSVGTGNTEAFF. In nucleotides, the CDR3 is TGTGCCAGCAGCGTAGGGACAGGGAACACTGAAGCTTTCTTT.

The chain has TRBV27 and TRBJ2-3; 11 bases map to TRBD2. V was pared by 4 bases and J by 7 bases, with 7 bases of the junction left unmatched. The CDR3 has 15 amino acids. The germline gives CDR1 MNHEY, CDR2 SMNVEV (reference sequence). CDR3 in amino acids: CASSSIAGGPNTQYF. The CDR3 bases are TGTGCCAGCAGTTCCATAGCGGGAGGGCCGAATACGCAGTATTTT.

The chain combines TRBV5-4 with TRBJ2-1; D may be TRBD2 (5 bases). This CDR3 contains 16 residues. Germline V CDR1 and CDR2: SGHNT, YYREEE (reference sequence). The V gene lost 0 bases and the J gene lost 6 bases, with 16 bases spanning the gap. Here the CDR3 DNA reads TGTGCCAGCAGCTTGGGAGCCCCCCTAGCCCCCAATGAGCAGTTCTTC. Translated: CASSLGAPLAPNEQFF.

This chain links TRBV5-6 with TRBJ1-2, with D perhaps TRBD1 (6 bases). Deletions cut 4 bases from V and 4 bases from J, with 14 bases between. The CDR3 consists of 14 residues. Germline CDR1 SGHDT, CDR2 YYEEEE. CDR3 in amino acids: CASSPRGSGYGYTF. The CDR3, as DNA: TGTGCCAGCAGCCCGAGGGGGTCCGGCTATGGCTACACCTTC.

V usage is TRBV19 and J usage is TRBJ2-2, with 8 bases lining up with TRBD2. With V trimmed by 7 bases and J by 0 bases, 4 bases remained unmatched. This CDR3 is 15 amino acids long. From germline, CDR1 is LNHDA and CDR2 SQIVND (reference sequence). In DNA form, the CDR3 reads TGTGCCAGTACTAGCGGGCCCGCGAACACCGGGGAGCTGTTTTTT. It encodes CASTSGPANTGELFF.

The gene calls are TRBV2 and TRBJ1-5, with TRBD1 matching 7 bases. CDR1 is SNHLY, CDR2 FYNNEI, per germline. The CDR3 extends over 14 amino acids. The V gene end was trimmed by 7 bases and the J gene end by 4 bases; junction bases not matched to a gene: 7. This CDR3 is CASTRGDGNQPQHF. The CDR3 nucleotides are TGTGCCAGCACCAGGGGGGACGGTAATCAGCCCCAGCATTTT.

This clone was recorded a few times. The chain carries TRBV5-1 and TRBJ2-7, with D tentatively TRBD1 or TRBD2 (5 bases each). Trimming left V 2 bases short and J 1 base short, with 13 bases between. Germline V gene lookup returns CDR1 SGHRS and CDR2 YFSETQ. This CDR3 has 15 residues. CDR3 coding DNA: TGCGCCAGCAGCTTCTCCCGGGACCCGTCCTACGAGCAGTACTTC. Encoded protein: CASSFSRDPSYEQYF.

This CDR3 reads CASSYQGSLGETQYF. In DNA, the CDR3 is TGTGCCAGCAGTTACCAGGGGTCCTTGGGGGAGACCCAGTACTTC. This chain links TRBV6-5 with TRBJ2-5; perhaps TRBD1 as D (6 bases). V shed 2 bases and J shed 5 bases, with 15 bases lying between them. This CDR3 is built from 15 residues. The germline CDR1 and CDR2 sequences are MNHEY and SVGAGI.

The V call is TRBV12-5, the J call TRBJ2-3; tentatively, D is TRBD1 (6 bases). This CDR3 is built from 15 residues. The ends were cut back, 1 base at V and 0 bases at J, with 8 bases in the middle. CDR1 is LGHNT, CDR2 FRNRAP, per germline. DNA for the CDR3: TGTGCTAGTGGTTTGGGACAGGTTAGCACAGATACGCAGTATTTT. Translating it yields CASGLGQVSTDTQYF.

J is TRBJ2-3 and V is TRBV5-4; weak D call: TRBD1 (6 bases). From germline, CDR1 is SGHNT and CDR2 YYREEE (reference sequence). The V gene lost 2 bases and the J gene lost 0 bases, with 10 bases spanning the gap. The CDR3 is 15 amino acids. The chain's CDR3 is CASSFRTVSTDTQYF. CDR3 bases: TGTGCCAGCAGCTTCCGGACAGTTAGCACAGATACGCAGTATTTT.